This T cell receptor (beta chain) emerged from a study of OX40 agonist ivuxolimab in advanced cancers. Overall study context: Six ivuxolimab dose levels, 0.01 to 10 mg/kg, were given intravenously every 2 weeks. Previous treatment with anti-PD-1, anti-PD-L1 or anti-CTLA-4 therapy was allowed; roughly 40% had received some. General study results and limits: Antigen specificity remained undetermined for the expanded peripheral T cells.

The CDR3 is 14 residues long. V dropped 4 bases and J dropped 4 bases, with 10 bases sitting between them. Germline CDR1 MNHEY, CDR2 SVGAGI. As regards this clone: Its antigen is not known.

TCRdb's copy holds only in-frame clones and misses some; the assay was immunoSEQ multiplex PCR. The sample has about 17,000 clones, around three quarters seen once. This clonotype was obtained from an adult with an advanced solid tumor such as melanoma, head and neck, liver or kidney cancer. Sample: CD4+ or CD8+ T cells sorted from blood, taken in a trial of the OX40 agonist ivuxolimab. The V gene is TRBV6-5, the J gene TRBJ2-2; D is undetermined. DNA of the CDR3: TGTGCCAGCAGTTCGGTCAGCCCCACCGGGGAGCTGTTTTTT. It yields the protein CASSSVSPTGELFF.